This TCR beta chain comes out of a study of blood T cell repertoires in COVID-19. This clone has just one count. The CDR3 has 11 amino acids. V lost 1 base and J lost 10, with 8 bases in between. Germline V gene lookup returns CDR1 DFQATT and CDR2 SNEGSKA (reference sequence). Profiled with immunoSEQ multiplex PCR; TCRdb holds only in-frame clones, not every one. This sample has around 95,000 clones, with about 86% found just once. The source is a human donor in a cohort sampled during active COVID-19. The V and J genes are TRBV20-1 and TRBJ1-5; D ambiguous. Material for sequencing was peripheral blood. CDR3 sequence reads: CSARGEGPQHF. The CDR3 DNA reads TGCAGTGCTAGAGGGGAGGGTCCCCAGCATTTT.